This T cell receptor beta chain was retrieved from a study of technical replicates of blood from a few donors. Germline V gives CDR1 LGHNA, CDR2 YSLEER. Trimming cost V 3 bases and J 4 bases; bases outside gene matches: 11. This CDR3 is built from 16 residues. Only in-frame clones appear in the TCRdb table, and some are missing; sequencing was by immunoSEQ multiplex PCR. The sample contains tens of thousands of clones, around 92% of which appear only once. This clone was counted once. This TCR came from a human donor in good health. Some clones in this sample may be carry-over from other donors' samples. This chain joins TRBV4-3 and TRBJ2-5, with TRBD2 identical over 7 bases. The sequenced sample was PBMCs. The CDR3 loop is CASSQKLADGGETQYF. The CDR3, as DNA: TGCGCCAGCAGCCAGAAGCTAGCGGATGGGGGAGAGACCCAGTACTTC.